These 4 T cell receptor beta chains share one sample of origin, sequenced in a study of OX40 agonist ivuxolimab in advanced cancers. The library was produced with the immunoSEQ multiplex PCR assay. This immuneACCESS table, as held by TCRdb, lists in-frame sequences with V and J called but not all clones. Of the missing ones, under half trace to an unresolved V gene in checked studies; the others have no known cause. This sample lists tens of thousands of clones; 75% to 90% were detected once. The ten largest clones represent roughly 17% of the sample. The starting material was CD4+ or CD8+ T cells sorted from blood, obtained in a trial of the OX40 agonist ivuxolimab. All receptors derive from an adult with an advanced solid tumor such as melanoma, head and neck, liver or kidney cancer.

J is TRBJ1-2 and V is TRBV2; D uncertain. Looked up from germline, CDR1 is SNHLY and CDR2 is FYNNEI. This CDR3 has 12 residues. The ends were cut back, 4 bases at V and 8 bases at J, with 11 bases in the middle. Here the CDR3 reads CASSGRGRGYTF. In nucleotides, the CDR3 is TGTGCCAGCAGTGGAAGAGGCAGGGGCTACACCTTC. Together with reference TRBV2 and TRBJ1-2, the CDR3 gives the full variable domain: EPEVTQTPSHQVTQMGQEVILRCVPISNHLYFYWYRQILGQKVEFLVSFYNNEISEKSEIFDDQFSVERPDGSNFTLKIRSTKLEDSAMYFCASSGRGRGYTFGSGTRLTVV.

This clone is medium-sized by share. The rearrangement links TRBV25-1 to TRBJ1-2; D not certain. The V end was cut by 2 bases, the J end by 8 bases, with 9 bases between. The CDR3 totals 12 residues. Germline V gives CDR1 MGHDK, CDR2 SYGVNS. The CDR3 is CASSEPQGGYTF. DNA of the CDR3: TGTGCCAGCAGTGAACCCCAAGGGGGCTACACCTTC.

The chain employs TRBV6-6 and TRBJ1-5; D is possibly TRBD1 (5 bases). Germline CDR1 and CDR2: MNHNY and SVGAGI (reference sequence). The CDR3 extends over 15 amino acids. V gave up 5 bases and J gave up 1 base, with 12 bases separating them. The chain's CDR3 is CASSLRDGSNQPQHF. The CDR3 DNA reads as TGTGCCAGCAGTCTCCGGGACGGCAGCAATCAGCCCCAGCATTTT.

The gene calls are TRBV28 and TRBJ2-1, with D maybe TRBD2 (6 bases). The CDR3 runs 14 residues. V shed 3 bases and J shed 7 bases, with 13 bases lying between them. Germline V lookup: CDR1 MDHEN, CDR2 SYDVKM. CDR3 in DNA: TGTGCCAGCAGTTTCACCGGGAGTAGAAATGAGCAGTTCTTC. The encoded protein is CASSFTGSRNEQFF.